A selection of T cell receptor beta chains follows, all from one sample in a study of cytomegalovirus exposure and HLA in healthy donors. Only in-frame clones appear in the TCRdb table, and some are missing; sequencing was by immunoSEQ multiplex PCR. The table lists some 120,000 clones, 81% of them singletons. The sample comprised PBMCs. These receptors were taken from a woman between 40 and 50 years old in good health and CMV-seronegative. Both conserved end residues are part of each CDR3. A clone size is listed for some rows: how often the clone was seen (once, few, many), or a class if it is expanded.

j_call clone_size v_call cdr3_aa
TRBJ2-7 . TRBV28 CASLGGGKQYF
TRBJ2-5 . TRBV28 CASSGTGTGGWGETQYF
TRBJ1-2 once TRBV28 CASSLLRGAYGYTF
TRBJ2-2 few TRBV6-7 CALRGGSGELFF
TRBJ2-7 . TRBV7-9 CASSLTGRNEQYF
TRBJ1-6 . TRBV2 CASNRDHNSPLHF
TRBJ1-1 few TRBV27 CASSLSTGYTEAFF
TRBJ2-4 . TRBV6-1 CASSDGLAKNIQYF
TRBJ2-7 . TRBV5-4 CASSLTIGNEQYF
TRBJ1-5 . TRBV19 CASRRRGESNQPQHF
TRBJ1-1 . TRBV19 CASSRGQGAAFF
TRBJ2-3 . TRBV18 CASSPSPSGGARVTDTQYF
TRBJ1-5 . TRBV2 CASSDYGQRNQPQHF
TRBJ2-2 once TRBV7-8 CASSLGRVEAGELFF
TRBJ2-7 . TRBV19 CASSIGQGSPYEQYF
TRBJ2-7 . TRBV5-1 CASSLDQGGLSYEQYF
TRBJ2-1 . TRBV5-1 CASSPVLDEQFF
. . TRBV20-1 CSARESYEQYF
TRBJ1-5 . TRBV28 CASSSYGNQPQHF
TRBJ1-1 . TRBV11-2 CASSLVSGEGNTEAFF
TRBJ2-1 . TRBV4-1 CASSPRDNNNEQFF
TRBJ2-1 . TRBV11-2 CASSPGPSGYNEQFF
TRBJ1-2 . TRBV7-9 CASSFLWSGSGDGYTF
TRBJ2-3 . TRBV7-9 CASSLNAGRGTDTQYF
TRBJ2-5 once TRBV1 CTRIREGETQYF
. . TRBV5-1 CASSSTSGSYEQYF
TRBJ1-2 . TRBV5-1 CASSLGETNGYTF
TRBJ1-1 . TRBV5-1 CASSDRVNTEAFF
TRBJ1-1 . TRBV4-2 CASSQEGQGGTEAFF
TRBJ1-2 . TRBV19 CASSMDRGRSNYGYTF
TRBJ2-7 . TRBV6-6 CASKLADRGPYEQYF
TRBJ1-1 . TRBV9 CASSVGTSATEAFF
TRBJ1-2 . TRBV5-1 CASSLRGSGPNYGYTF
TRBJ2-3 . TRBV28 CASSLSGRASTDTQYF
TRBJ2-7 . TRBV5-1 CASSSTSGVGEQYF
TRBJ1-2 . TRBV14 CASSPQVSLGQIYGYTF
TRBJ2-1 . TRBV6-1 CASSEVRTPRRANEQFF
TRBJ2-7 once TRBV7-2 CASSLGGGRSNEQYF
TRBJ2-4 . TRBV28 CASSSSAGGKYF
TRBJ2-7 . TRBV11-2 CASSLSTGIPRVYEQYF
TRBJ2-7 once TRBV5-8 CASSPHYSSYEQYF
TRBJ2-5 . TRBV4-3 CASSEATSGSVHQETQYF
TRBJ2-3 once TRBV5-6 CASSLSVYTDTQYF